The next 19 T cell receptor beta chains were all read from a single sample in a study of blood T cell repertoires in COVID-19. The data were produced by immunoSEQ multiplex PCR, yet TCRdb's version contains in-frame clones alone and is incomplete. The sample has 55,000 to 90,000 clones, about 89% seen once; the top ten hold around 12%. The specimen sequenced was peripheral blood. These receptors originate from a woman aged 60-70 years with acute or convalescent COVID-19.

The genes are TRBV6-1 and TRBJ1-6; tentative D call: TRBD1 (6 bases). CDR3 size: 16 residues. The germline V gene encodes CDR1 MNHNS and CDR2 SASEGT. Trimming cost V 4 bases and J 10 bases, with 20 bases left between them. CDR3 sequence (DNA): TGTGCCAGCAGTGGGACAGCTTCGGGTTTCTCCTCACCCCTCCACTTT. Its translation is CASSGTASGFSSPLHF.

This rearrangement joins TRBV3-1 (or the pseudogene TRBV3-2) to TRBJ1-2, with D perhaps matching TRBD1 (6 bases). The CDR3 loop spans 14 amino acids. Germline V gives CDR1 LGHDT, CDR2 YNNKEL (reference sequence). The V end was cut by 0 bases, the J end by 8 bases, with 13 bases between. CDR3 coding DNA: TGTGCCAGCAGCCAAGAGAGGGGGACGTACGGCTACACCTTC. Its protein is CASSQERGTYGYTF.

The chain carries TRBV7-2 and TRBJ2-2, with D perhaps matching TRBD1 (6 bases). V dropped 0 bases and J dropped 5 bases, with 10 bases sitting between them. In germline, CDR1 is SGHTA, CDR2 FQGNSA. The CDR3 extends over 15 amino acids. The CDR3 DNA sequence: TGTGCCAGCAGCTTAGCGGGGGCGGGTACCGGGGAGCTGTTTTTT. It codes for CASSLAGAGTGELFF. Using reference TRBV7-2 and TRBJ2-2 for the parts outside the CDR3, the full variable domain is GAGVSQSPSNKVTEKGKDVELRCDPISGHTALYWYRQSLGQGLEFLIYFQGNSAPDKSGLPSDRFSAERTGGSVSTLTIQRTQQEDSAVYLCASSLAGAGTGELFFGEGSRLTVL.

This clone was detected a few times. The chain carries TRBV5-6 and TRBJ1-2; D is undetermined. The CDR3 is 15 amino acids. The germline V and J ends were trimmed by 4 bases and 4 bases, with 17 bases remaining between them. The V gene's germline CDR1 is SGHDT and CDR2 YYEEEE. The CDR3 loop is CASSLKMRKSYGYTF. The CDR3 bases are TGTGCCAGCAGCCTCAAGATGAGGAAATCCTATGGCTACACCTTC.

V usage is TRBV2 and J usage is TRBJ1-3; TRBD1 is a possible D gene (5 bases). CDR1 is SNHLY and CDR2 is FYNNEI in the germline V gene. The CDR3 runs 14 residues. Trimming cost V 4 bases and J 2 bases, with 9 bases left between them. CDR3 sequence: CASSADTAGNTIYF. CDR3 nucleotide sequence: TGTGCCAGCAGTGCGGACACGGCTGGAAACACCATATATTTT.

The chain is built from TRBV19 and TRBJ2-3; D remains ambiguous. The CDR3 loop spans 14 amino acids. CDR1 LNHDA and CDR2 SQIVND come from the germline V gene (reference sequence). Trimming pared 0 bases from V and 1 base from J, leaving 5 bases between. The CDR3 is CASSIDAGTDTQYF. CDR3 in DNA: TGTGCCAGTAGTATAGACGCAGGCACAGATACGCAGTATTTT.

V gene TRBV3-1 (or the pseudogene TRBV3-2) combines with J gene TRBJ2-5; the match to TRBD2 covers 12 bases. The V gene's germline CDR1 is LGHDT and CDR2 YNNKEL (reference sequence). V dropped 5 bases and J dropped 1; count of bases not matched to a gene: 2. The CDR3 covers 15 residues. This CDR3 is CASSEGLAGQETQYF. CDR3 sequence (DNA): TGTGCCAGCAGCGAGGGACTAGCGGGCCAAGAGACCCAGTACTTC.

This chain connects TRBV24-1 to TRBJ2-1; 10 bases fit TRBD2. Trimming at V came to 6 bases and at J to 6 bases, leaving 7 bases not matched to a gene. Germline V gives CDR1 KGHDR, CDR2 SFDVKD. The CDR3 length is 15 residues. CDR3 amino acids: CATSRTSGFVNEQFF. Written as DNA, the CDR3 is TGTGCCACCAGTAGGACTAGCGGATTTGTCAATGAGCAGTTCTTC.

The rearrangement joins TRBV6-5 to TRBJ1-6; a possible D gene is TRBD1 (5 bases). The CDR3 has 15 amino acids. V was shortened by 9 bases and J by 4 bases, with 16 bases between the two germline ends. CDR1 MNHEY and CDR2 SVGAGI come from the germline V gene. CDR3 protein: CASSVSGHYNSPLHF. The CDR3 DNA reads TGTGCCAGTTCGGTGTCCGGACATTATAATTCACCCCTCCACTTT.

This chain uses TRBV18 with TRBJ2-1, with 8 bases identical to TRBD2. This CDR3 is built from 14 residues. J was trimmed by 9 bases and V by 0 bases; bases with no gene match: 4. Per the germline V gene, CDR1 is KGHSH and CDR2 is LQKENI. Written as DNA, the CDR3 is TGTGCCAGCTCACCACCGGGACTAGTTGTTGAGCAGTTCTTC. This encodes CASSPPGLVVEQFF.

This chain joins TRBV5-4 and TRBJ2-3; a possible D gene is TRBD2 (5 bases). Per germline, CDR1 SGHNT and CDR2 YYREEE (reference sequence). Trimming removed 5 bases from V and 8 bases from J, with 18 bases in between. The CDR3 runs 14 residues. The CDR3 DNA reads as TGTGCCAGCAGTACGCTACTAGAGGGCGCTACGCAGTATTTT. Amino acids: CASSTLLEGATQYF.

The chain couples TRBV7-6 to TRBJ2-1; 8 bases fit TRBD1. The ends lost 3 bases at V and 3 bases at J; junction bases unmatched: 1. The CDR3 runs to 14 residues. CDR1 and CDR2 from the germline V gene are SGHVS and FNYEAQ. The CDR3, as DNA: TGTGCCAGCAGCTTCGGACAGGGCTACAATGAGCAGTTCTTC. Protein sequence: CASSFGQGYNEQFF.

V usage is TRBV4-2 and J usage is TRBJ2-5; TRBD2 matches 8 bases. This CDR3 has 16 amino acids. Germline CDR1 LGHNA, CDR2 YNFKEQ. Losses at the gene ends were 1 base for V and 2 bases for J; bases not matched to a gene: 6. CDR3 coding DNA: TGTGCCAGCAGCCAAGTGGCGGGGGGCGCACAAGAGACCCAGTACTTC. This gives the protein CASSQVAGGAQETQYF.

This clone was seen once. The V call is TRBV6-5, the J call TRBJ1-5; tentatively, D is TRBD1 (5 bases). Per the germline V gene, CDR1 is MNHEY and CDR2 is SVGAGI. This CDR3 is built from 14 residues. Trimming left V 7 bases short and J 4 bases short, with 14 bases between. CDR3 in amino acids: CASTPGGMNQPQHF. The CDR3 DNA reads TGTGCCAGCACCCCGGGGGGAATGAATCAGCCCCAGCATTTT.

The rearrangement joins TRBV5-1 to TRBJ1-4; weak D call: TRBD1 (6 bases). The CDR3 totals 18 residues. Germline V gene lookup returns CDR1 SGHRS and CDR2 YFSETQ. Trimming removed 0 bases at V and 7 bases at J, with 22 bases between. CDR3 loop: CASSLGGQTKPLSEKLFF. The CDR3, as DNA: TGCGCCAGCAGCTTGGGAGGACAGACAAAACCCCTAAGTGAAAAACTGTTTTTT.

The chain links TRBV5-4 to TRBJ2-1; D might be TRBD1 (6 bases). Trimming removed 3 bases from V and 2 bases from J, with 12 bases in between. This CDR3 is built from 15 residues. Germline V gene data show CDR1 as SGHNT and CDR2 as YYREEE (reference sequence). The CDR3 DNA follows: TGTGCCAGCAGCTCCCCAGGGGCCACCTACAATGAGCAGTTCTTC. This gives the protein CASSSPGATYNEQFF. The entire variable domain, with the rest obtained from reference TRBV5-4 and TRBJ2-1, is as follows: ETGVTQSPTHLIKTRGQQVTLRCSSQSGHNTVSWYQQALGQGPQFIFQYYREEENGRGNFPPRFSGLQFPNYSSELNVNALELDDSALYLCASSSPGATYNEQFFGPGTRLTVL.

The V and J genes are TRBV20-1 and TRBJ1-1; no clear D gene. The CDR3 sequence is 11 residues long. Trimming removed 3 bases from V and 8 bases from J, with 10 bases in between. In germline, CDR1 is DFQATT, CDR2 SNEGSKA (reference sequence). CDR3 loop: CSASRSSEAFF. CDR3 coding DNA: TGCAGTGCTAGCCGGAGTAGCGAAGCTTTCTTT.

This clone was observed once. The V gene is TRBV7-9, the J gene TRBJ2-7, with D possibly being TRBD1 (5 bases). Germline V lookup: CDR1 SEHNR, CDR2 FQNEAQ (reference sequence). V lost 1 base and J 10 bases, leaving 14 bases between the germline ends. The CDR3 spans 13 residues. The CDR3 loop is CASSLDRLPRQYF. DNA for the CDR3: TGTGCCAGCAGCTTAGACAGGCTTCCTCGACAGTACTTC. The full variable domain, with the rest looked up from reference TRBV7-9 and TRBJ2-7, is DTGVSQNPRHKITKRGQNVTFRCDPISEHNRLYWYRQTLGQGPEFLTYFQNEAQLEKSRLLSDRFSAERPKGSFSTLEIQRTEQGDSAMYLCASSLDRLPRQYFGPGTRLTVT.

V is TRBV5-1 and J is TRBJ2-1, with 10 bases lining up with TRBD1. V lost 5 bases to trimming and J lost 4 bases; unmatched junction nucleotides: 6. Germline V gene data show CDR1 as SGHRS and CDR2 as YFSETQ. CDR3 length equals 15 residues. The CDR3 is CASRVGTGDYNEQFF. The CDR3 bases are TGCGCCAGCAGGGTAGGGACAGGGGATTACAATGAGCAGTTCTTC. Full variable domain (remainder filled in from reference TRBV5-1 and TRBJ2-1): KAGVTQTPRYLIKTRGQQVTLSCSPISGHRSVSWYQQTPGQGLQFLFEYFSETQRNKGNFPGRFSGRQFSNSRSEMNVSTLELGDSALYLCASRVGTGDYNEQFFGPGTRLTVL.